Sequencing of this T cell receptor beta chain was carried out in a study of blood T cell repertoires in COVID-19. Study-wide context: In each case, the material was cDNA or gDNA derived from T cells, B-cell-depleted T cells, or PBMCs.

Clones were sequenced by immunoSEQ multiplex PCR, and TCRdb holds only the in-frame ones, with some missing. The table has about 69,000 clones, less than 85% seen once. The CDR3 length is 15 residues. Germline CDR1 reads MDHEN; CDR2 reads SYDVKM. With 6 bases removed from V and 12 bases from J, the gap between germline ends came to 24 bases. The sample consisted of peripheral blood. The chain carries TRBV28 and TRBJ2-1; D might be TRBD2 (6 bases). This receptor was taken from a middle-aged man with COVID-19, enrolled during active disease. The CDR3 DNA is TGTGCCAGCAGAGCAGGGACTGCGGCGAACCCCTCGCAGTTCTTC. It encodes CASRAGTAANPSQFF. The whole variable domain, filled in from reference TRBV28 and TRBJ2-1, reads DVKVTQSSRYLVKRTGEKVFLECVQDMDHENMFWYRQDPGLGLRLIYFSYDVKMKEKGDIPEGYSVSREKKERFSLILESASTNQTSMYLCASRAGTAANPSQFFGPGTRLTVL.